This is a list of T cell receptor beta chains from one sample in a study of high-grade serous ovarian cancer treatment subgroups. Here immunoSEQ multiplex PCR was the method, and the copy in TCRdb shows in-frame clones only, minus some. The table records around 30,000 clones, about 81% of them present only once. Material for sequencing was tumor tissue. These receptors all come from a human donor with high-grade serous ovarian cancer. CDR3s include the opening cysteine and the closing phenylalanine or tryptophan. Fields, in order: J gene, clone size, D gene, V gene, CDR3 DNA, CDR3 protein. D genes are given only for firm matches. Size is stated for part of the rows, as once, few or many counts, or as a class when the clone is expanded.

J gene: TRBJ2-5; clone size: NA; D gene: NA; V gene: TRBV19; CDR3 DNA: TGTGCCAGTAGCCGGGGGCAGACCCAGTACTTC; CDR3 protein: CASSRGQTQYF
J gene: TRBJ2-7; clone size: NA; D gene: NA; V gene: TRBV28; CDR3 DNA: TGTGCCAGCACCAATTCGATGGCTACCTACGAGCAGTACTTC; CDR3 protein: CASTNSMATYEQYF
J gene: TRBJ2-5; clone size: NA; D gene: TRBD2; V gene: TRBV7-2; CDR3 DNA: TGTGCCAGCAGCTTAGGGTCCCCCACGGGAGGGGCAGAGACCCAGTACTTC; CDR3 protein: CASSLGSPTGGAETQYF
J gene: TRBJ1-5; clone size: NA; D gene: NA; V gene: TRBV5-1; CDR3 DNA: TGCGCCAGCAGCTTAGGAGGGGGTAATCAGCCCCAGCATTTT; CDR3 protein: CASSLGGGNQPQHF
J gene: TRBJ2-7; clone size: NA; D gene: TRBD2; V gene: TRBV6-5; CDR3 DNA: TGTGCCAGCAGTCGACTAGCGAGCTCCTACGAGCAGTACTTC; CDR3 protein: CASSRLASSYEQYF
J gene: TRBJ1-5; clone size: few; D gene: NA; V gene: TRBV19; CDR3 DNA: TGTGCCAGTATTAGGACGGGTAGCAGCAATCAGCCCCAGCATTTT; CDR3 protein: CASIRTGSSNQPQHF
J gene: TRBJ2-7; clone size: NA; D gene: NA; V gene: TRBV28; CDR3 DNA: TGTGCCAGCACCTCAGGGTGGGAGCAGTACTTC; CDR3 protein: CASTSGWEQYF
J gene: TRBJ2-7; clone size: NA; D gene: TRBD2; V gene: TRBV6-4; CDR3 DNA: TGTGCCAGCAGTGACTCAAGGGCCCCACTAGCGGGAGGTATCTACGAGCAGTACTTC; CDR3 protein: CASSDSRAPLAGGIYEQYF
J gene: TRBJ2-7; clone size: NA; D gene: TRBD2; V gene: TRBV9; CDR3 DNA: TGTGCCAGCAGCGTAGGGGGGGGAGGTCCTTACGAGCAGTACTTC; CDR3 protein: CASSVGGGGPYEQYF
J gene: TRBJ2-1; clone size: NA; D gene: NA; V gene: TRBV23-1; CDR3 DNA: TGCGCCAGCAGTCGTCTTCGGAGCGGGTGGTATGAGCAGTTCTTC; CDR3 protein: CASSRLRSGWYEQFF
J gene: TRBJ2-3; clone size: NA; D gene: NA; V gene: TRBV5-8; CDR3 DNA: TGTGCCAGCACGACGCGGTCGGCAGATACGCAGTATTTT; CDR3 protein: CASTTRSADTQYF
J gene: TRBJ2-2; clone size: NA; D gene: TRBD2; V gene: TRBV6-5; CDR3 DNA: TGTGCCAGCAGTTTGGGAGGGCCGGGAGGGACCGGGGAGCTGTTTTTT; CDR3 protein: CASSLGGPGGTGELFF
J gene: TRBJ1-4; clone size: NA; D gene: NA; V gene: TRBV28; CDR3 DNA: TGTGCCAGCAGTGAGCCCTTATACAGATCACAACGGGAAAAACTGTTTTTT; CDR3 protein: CASSEPLYRSQREKLFF
J gene: TRBJ1-5; clone size: NA; D gene: NA; V gene: TRBV10-2; CDR3 DNA: TGCGCCAGCGGCTTCGAGAATCAGCCCCAGCATTTT; CDR3 protein: CASGFENQPQHF
J gene: TRBJ1-4; clone size: NA; D gene: NA; V gene: TRBV6-5; CDR3 DNA: TGTGCCAGCAGTTACTCCATGACAGCAACTAATGAAAAACTGTTTTTT; CDR3 protein: CASSYSMTATNEKLFF
J gene: TRBJ2-7; clone size: NA; D gene: NA; V gene: TRBV7-8; CDR3 DNA: TGTGCCAGCAGCTTGGACTGGAGCGAGCAGTACTTC; CDR3 protein: CASSLDWSEQYF
J gene: TRBJ1-5; clone size: NA; D gene: NA; V gene: TRBV28; CDR3 DNA: TGTGCCAGCAGCATGGGGGCCGCTAGATCCGATAGCAATCAGCCCCAGCATTTT; CDR3 protein: CASSMGAARSDSNQPQHF
J gene: TRBJ2-1; clone size: NA; D gene: TRBD2; V gene: TRBV29-1; CDR3 DNA: TGCAGCGTTGCCGGGACTAGTTTGAATGAGCAGTTCTTC; CDR3 protein: CSVAGTSLNEQFF
J gene: TRBJ2-7; clone size: NA; D gene: TRBD2; V gene: TRBV4-1; CDR3 DNA: TGCGCCAGCAGCCAAGATTTGGTGGGACTAGCGGGAGTTAGTAGCACCTACGAGCAGTACTTC; CDR3 protein: CASSQDLVGLAGVSSTYEQYF
J gene: TRBJ2-1; clone size: NA; D gene: NA; V gene: TRBV30; CDR3 DNA: TGTGCCTGGAGTGCTGGCGGACCCTACAATGAGCAGTTCTTC; CDR3 protein: CAWSAGGPYNEQFF
J gene: TRBJ2-7; clone size: once; D gene: TRBD1; V gene: TRBV30; CDR3 DNA: TGTGCCTTCCGGGACAGGCCCTGGGAGCAGTACTTC; CDR3 protein: CAFRDRPWEQYF
J gene: TRBJ2-5; clone size: NA; D gene: NA; V gene: TRBV7-2; CDR3 DNA: TGTGCCAGCAGCTCACTTAGGATGCAAGAGACCCAGTACTTC; CDR3 protein: CASSSLRMQETQYF
J gene: TRBJ2-3; clone size: NA; D gene: TRBD2; V gene: TRBV12-5; CDR3 DNA: TGTGCTAGTGGTTTGACGACTAGCGGGAGAATTCGAGGGTTAGATACGCAGTATTTT; CDR3 protein: CASGLTTSGRIRGLDTQYF
J gene: TRBJ2-7; clone size: NA; D gene: TRBD2; V gene: TRBV19; CDR3 DNA: TGTGCCAGTAGGAGAACTAGCGGGAGTCGGGCCTACGAGCAGTACTTC; CDR3 protein: CASRRTSGSRAYEQYF
J gene: TRBJ2-7; clone size: once; D gene: TRBD2; V gene: TRBV7-6; CDR3 DNA: TGTGCCAGCAGCTTAGGGACTAGCGGGAGCTACGAGCAGTACTTC; CDR3 protein: CASSLGTSGSYEQYF
J gene: TRBJ1-2; clone size: NA; D gene: TRBD1; V gene: TRBV18; CDR3 DNA: TGTGCCAGCTCACCGGGACAGGGGAACTATGGCTACACCTTC; CDR3 protein: CASSPGQGNYGYTF
J gene: TRBJ2-7; clone size: once; D gene: TRBD1; V gene: TRBV20-1; CDR3 DNA: TGCAGCGGGACAGGGTCCTACGAGCAGTACTTC; CDR3 protein: CSGTGSYEQYF
J gene: TRBJ2-1; clone size: NA; D gene: NA; V gene: TRBV4-2; CDR3 DNA: TGTGCCAGCAGCCAAAAGGTGGAAGTCGGGCAGTTCTTC; CDR3 protein: CASSQKVEVGQFF
J gene: TRBJ2-1; clone size: few; D gene: TRBD2; V gene: TRBV7-9; CDR3 DNA: TGTGCCAGCAGCGCTGCCGGGACTAGTGGTGGCAATGAGCAGTTCTTC; CDR3 protein: CASSAAGTSGGNEQFF
J gene: TRBJ2-7; clone size: NA; D gene: TRBD1; V gene: TRBV9; CDR3 DNA: TGTGCCAGCAGCGCGCGGACAGGGCAGGACGAGCAGTACTTC; CDR3 protein: CASSARTGQDEQYF
J gene: TRBJ2-1; clone size: NA; D gene: TRBD2; V gene: TRBV6-1; CDR3 DNA: TGTGCCAGCAGAACTAGCGGCTACAATGAGCAGTTCTTC; CDR3 protein: CASRTSGYNEQFF
J gene: TRBJ2-1; clone size: NA; D gene: TRBD2; V gene: TRBV7-3; CDR3 DNA: TGTGCCAGCAGCCCGATGGGACTAGCGGGAAATGAGCAGTTCTTC; CDR3 protein: CASSPMGLAGNEQFF
J gene: TRBJ2-1; clone size: NA; D gene: NA; V gene: TRBV5-1; CDR3 DNA: TGCGCCAGCAGCCCGGATGCTTACAATGAGCAGTTCTTC; CDR3 protein: CASSPDAYNEQFF
J gene: TRBJ2-7; clone size: NA; D gene: NA; V gene: TRBV6-1; CDR3 DNA: TGTGCCAGCAGTGAAGGGCTAGCAGCCGACGAGCAGTACTTC; CDR3 protein: CASSEGLAADEQYF
J gene: TRBJ2-1; clone size: once; D gene: NA; V gene: TRBV9; CDR3 DNA: TGTGCCAGCAGCGTAGATTCACCCGGATATTCCTCCTACAATGAGCAGTTCTTC; CDR3 protein: CASSVDSPGYSSYNEQFF
J gene: TRBJ2-1; clone size: NA; D gene: TRBD1; V gene: TRBV30; CDR3 DNA: TGTGCCTGGGGGGACAGGGAAGTCTACAATGAGCAGTTCTTC; CDR3 protein: CAWGDREVYNEQFF
J gene: TRBJ1-5; clone size: few; D gene: TRBD1; V gene: TRBV27; CDR3 DNA: TGTGCCAGCAGTTGGACAGGGGATAGCAATCAGCCCCAGCATTTT; CDR3 protein: CASSWTGDSNQPQHF
J gene: TRBJ2-7; clone size: once; D gene: NA; V gene: TRBV6-5; CDR3 DNA: TGTGCCAGCAGTTACTCGAGGAACAGTCTTCGACAGTACTTC; CDR3 protein: CASSYSRNSLRQYF
J gene: TRBJ2-6; clone size: NA; D gene: NA; V gene: TRBV19; CDR3 DNA: TGTGCCAGTAGTTCCGGACGTCGCTCTGGGGCCAACGTCCTGACTTTC; CDR3 protein: CASSSGRRSGANVLTF
J gene: TRBJ2-7; clone size: NA; D gene: NA; V gene: TRBV6-1; CDR3 DNA: TGTGCCAGCAGCGGCTACACTTACGAGCAGTACTTC; CDR3 protein: CASSGYTYEQYF
J gene: TRBJ2-5; clone size: NA; D gene: TRBD1; V gene: TRBV5-6; CDR3 DNA: TGTGCCAGCAGTGACGTAGGGACAGCGGAGACCCAGTACTTC; CDR3 protein: CASSDVGTAETQYF
J gene: TRBJ2-7; clone size: NA; D gene: NA; V gene: TRBV28; CDR3 DNA: TGTGCCAGCAGTTCCATCTCGACTGTCTATGAGCAGTACTTC; CDR3 protein: CASSSISTVYEQYF
J gene: TRBJ2-1; clone size: NA; D gene: TRBD1; V gene: TRBV6-1; CDR3 DNA: TGTGCCAGCAGTGAAGTTGGGACAGACTCCTACAATGAGCAGTTCTTC; CDR3 protein: CASSEVGTDSYNEQFF
J gene: TRBJ2-7; clone size: NA; D gene: NA; V gene: TRBV6-5; CDR3 DNA: TGTGCCAGCAGTTACTCCGGGAACGGGATCTACGAGCAGTACTTC; CDR3 protein: CASSYSGNGIYEQYF
J gene: TRBJ2-2; clone size: NA; D gene: TRBD2; V gene: TRBV7-9; CDR3 DNA: TGTGCCAGCAGCTCACACGTACTGGGCGGGAGAAGGAACACCGGGGAGCTGTTTTTT; CDR3 protein: CASSSHVLGGRRNTGELFF
J gene: TRBJ2-7; clone size: NA; D gene: NA; V gene: TRBV5-1; CDR3 DNA: TGCGCCAGCAGCTTGCAAGGAGACGAGCAGTACTTC; CDR3 protein: CASSLQGDEQYF
J gene: TRBJ2-5; clone size: NA; D gene: NA; V gene: TRBV18; CDR3 DNA: TGTGCCAGCTCACCACCAGGCCGGGAGACCCAGTACTTC; CDR3 protein: CASSPPGRETQYF
J gene: TRBJ1-2; clone size: NA; D gene: NA; V gene: TRBV28; CDR3 DNA: TGTGCCAGTACCTCTTTCGAGGACCCTAGAGGGGGCTACACCTTC; CDR3 protein: CASTSFEDPRGGYTF
J gene: TRBJ2-7; clone size: NA; D gene: NA; V gene: TRBV6-6; CDR3 DNA: TGTGCCAGCAGTGACAACTACGAGCAGTACTTC; CDR3 protein: CASSDNYEQYF
J gene: TRBJ2-7; clone size: NA; D gene: TRBD1; V gene: TRBV29-1; CDR3 DNA: TGCAGCGTCACAGGGGTAACGGCCGAGCAGTACTTC; CDR3 protein: CSVTGVTAEQYF
J gene: TRBJ2-5; clone size: NA; D gene: NA; V gene: TRBV30; CDR3 DNA: TGTGCCTGGACCCCCGTGAGTAAGACCCAGTACTTC; CDR3 protein: CAWTPVSKTQYF
J gene: TRBJ2-7; clone size: NA; D gene: TRBD2; V gene: TRBV30; CDR3 DNA: TGTGCCTGGAGTCCGCCCGGGACTAGGTCTCCCGAGCAGTACTTC; CDR3 protein: CAWSPPGTRSPEQYF
J gene: TRBJ2-7; clone size: NA; D gene: NA; V gene: TRBV27; CDR3 DNA: TGTGCCAGCTACGACAGCCCCTACGAGCAGTACTTC; CDR3 protein: CASYDSPYEQYF
J gene: TRBJ1-5; clone size: NA; D gene: TRBD1; V gene: TRBV28; CDR3 DNA: TGTGCCAGCAGTTCTGGACAGGCTTCAAGCAATCAGCCCCAGCATTTT; CDR3 protein: CASSSGQASSNQPQHF
J gene: TRBJ2-1; clone size: NA; D gene: TRBD2; V gene: TRBV11-2; CDR3 DNA: TGTGCCAGCAGCTTAGTCCGACTAGCGGGAGTGAGGAATGAGCAGTTCTTC; CDR3 protein: CASSLVRLAGVRNEQFF
J gene: TRBJ2-5; clone size: NA; D gene: TRBD1; V gene: TRBV19; CDR3 DNA: TGTGCCAGTAGTCCCGGGACAGGTTGGGGAGAGACCCAGTACTTC; CDR3 protein: CASSPGTGWGETQYF
J gene: TRBJ2-3; clone size: NA; D gene: NA; V gene: TRBV30; CDR3 DNA: TGTGCCTGGAGTTTTGGCTCCTCGGGGGCGCAGTATTTT; CDR3 protein: CAWSFGSSGAQYF
J gene: TRBJ2-4; clone size: NA; D gene: TRBD1; V gene: TRBV6-5; CDR3 DNA: TGTGCCAGCAGACGACAGGGGGCGAATGAAAACATTCAGTACTTC; CDR3 protein: CASRRQGANENIQYF